Detailed here is one T cell receptor (beta chain). The data stem from a study of blood T cell repertoires in COVID-19. Germline V gene sequence: CDR1 SGHAT, CDR2 FQDESV (reference sequence). This CDR3 is built from 14 residues. Trimming stripped 3 bases from V and 2 bases from J, with 11 bases between. Assay used: immunoSEQ multiplex PCR; TCRdb lists only in-frame clones, some missing. The table shows roughly 260,000 clones, with about nine tenths occurring only once. The sample consisted of peripheral blood. This sequence joins TRBV11-1 and TRBJ2-7; D may be TRBD1 (5 bases). The source of this sequence is a woman aged 45-59 years who had recovered from COVID-19. CDR3 nucleotide sequence: TGTGCCAGCAGCTTCCAGGGCACCACCTACGAGCAGTACTTC. Protein sequence: CASSFQGTTYEQYF.